Detailed here is one TCR beta chain. The sample comes from a study of blood T cell repertoires in COVID-19. On the study more broadly: Italy, Spain and the United States were the sources of the convalescent and acute COVID-19 samples. Sample material is recorded as cDNA or gDNA derived from T cells, B-cell-depleted T cells, or PBMCs.

Original handling: Reference gene primer amplification in the assay estimated nucleated cell counts. Method: immunoSEQ multiplex PCR; TCRdb's copy keeps in-frame clones and lacks some. V and J calls and clone size are given by that table; D and trimming were obtained from the DNA. The repertoire holds over 300,000 clones, with 89% as singletons. The germline V gene has CDR1 SGDLS and CDR2 YYNGEE. The CDR3 runs to 15 residues. V was shortened by 2 bases and J by 0 bases, with 11 bases between the two germline ends. Sequenced material: peripheral blood. This rearrangement joins TRBV9 to TRBJ2-5, with D tentatively TRBD2 (5 bases). The TCR originated in a man in his late teens or twenties who had recovered from COVID-19. The CDR3 region is CASSVDYLDQETQYF. The DNA of the CDR3 is TGTGCCAGCAGCGTTGACTACCTCGACCAAGAGACCCAGTACTTC.